This T cell receptor (beta chain) comes out of a study of T cell repertoires in cytomegalovirus infection. TCRdb ran MiXCR on the reads and lists one entry per CDR3 protein. The sample gives roughly 700,000 distinct CDR3 sequences, about 30% of which show up once; roughly 18% is in the top ten. Worth noting for this clonotype: Its antigen is currently unknown.

Deletions cut 6 bases from V and 2 bases from J, with 17 bases between. This CDR3 contains 14 residues. Germline V gives CDR1 DFQATT, CDR2 SNEGSKA (reference sequence). The receptor comes from a human donor in good health (CMV status not recorded). Some clones in this sample may be carry-over from other donors' samples. This chain links TRBV20-1 with TRBJ2-7; D is ambiguous. Specimen: cultured PBMCs, collected from culture after CMV antigen stimulation. The DNA of the CDR3 is TGCAGTGCGAACGGGCTTCGTGGCGCCTACGAGCAGTACTTC. Its protein is CSANGLRGAYEQYF.